This T cell receptor (beta chain) was identified during a study of neurological immune-mediated disorders (dated by TCRdb to the late 2010s). Study-level background: Among the approximately 35 multiple sclerosis patients, roughly 31 had relapsing-remitting MS and 3 had secondary progressive MS. Using UMI-based sequencing, the study compared peripheral blood TCR-beta repertoires from patients with HTLV-I-associated myelopathy (HAM/TSP), patients with multiple sclerosis, and healthy controls. The 100 to 110 TCR-beta libraries covered PBMC samples along with longitudinal samples, technical triplicates, and paired sorted CD4+ and CD8+ T-cell subsets. Of the approximately 66 subjects in the cohort, about 15 were HAM/TSP patients, about 35 were multiple sclerosis patients, and about 20 were healthy controls.

The CDR3 covers 14 residues, taking in both the cysteine and the phenylalanine. Left in the record is the CDR3 DNA by itself, 42 bases read in frame from the first base. V and J are truncated by 5 bases and 6 bases respectively, leaving an intervening sequence of 16 bases. Findings and caveats that apply to the study as a whole: In phylogenetic analysis, the repertoires of 18 of 34 MS patients grouped into a cluster of related CDR3 sequences, which suggests a possible signature at the repertoire level. No identical CDR3 amino acid sequences were found to be shared among expanded clones across subjects, suggesting that TCR-beta repertoires were private in all groups. The MS cluster was not associated with any clinical or MRI features, and the authors stated that larger cohorts are needed. TCR clonal expansion was highest in HAM/TSP patients and lowest in MS patients, with MS patients falling below even healthy controls.

cDNA was synthesized by template-switch 5'RACE using a primer with a 10-nucleotide random unique molecular identifier that tagged each TCR transcript. Every sequencing run covered 15-18 subjects and yielded more than 160 million TCR-beta sequences. The RNeasy kit was used for extraction of total RNA. The KAPA Real-time Library Amplification kit was used to amplify TCR-beta VDJ regions with primers targeting the TCR constant region and the 5'RACE anchor. Sample indexes and Illumina adaptors were added in a first PCR, after which library yield was increased in a second PCR. After Ampure bead purification, the TCR product of roughly 650 bp was size-selected on a 2% E-gel SizeSelection system. Library quality was checked on a Bioanalyzer, concentration was measured with Qubit, and libraries were quantified with the Kapa Library Quantification kit before pooling. Libraries were sequenced paired-end 2 x 150 bp on an Illumina HiSeq 2500. To increase sequence diversity, about 25-31% phiX was spiked into each library pool. Under the source paper's analysis protocol: Quality-filtered reads were processed with the UMI-based MiGEC pipeline, which removed over 85% of raw TCR sequences during error correction. VDJ genes were aligned to IMGT germline references, and clonotypes were defined by unique CDR3 amino acid sequence plus V-J genes. Clonal expansion, Shannon diversity and CDR3 relatedness (CalcPairwiseDistances, ClusterSamples) were evaluated with VDJtools, and phylogenetic trees were built with CLCbio workbench. Clones with at least 8 unique UMIs were defined as expanded, with this threshold being based on coefficient-of-variation modelling across technical triplicates. The raw public data were reprocessed by TCRdb itself: fastp quality trimming at Q25, MiXCR clonotype calling, in-frame beta chains only. Entries that share a CDR3 protein sequence are merged under the most common genes and DNA. TCRdb's processing, not the study's, gives the V and J calls here. The sample contains tens of thousands of distinct CDR3 sequences, over 3.5% of them found a single time. The ten largest clonotypes hold roughly 2% of the sample.

For the sorted-subset TCR libraries, the starting material was 1 million sorted CD4+ or CD8+ T cells. The multiple sclerosis patients were enrolled in a US clinical protocol that used magnetic resonance imaging to evaluate disease progression. Peripheral blood was subjected to Ficoll-Hypaque density gradient centrifugation to isolate PBMCs, which were then cryopreserved in liquid nitrogen. The study also sequenced paired sorted CD4+ and CD8+ subsets from healthy controls, HAM/TSP patients and MS patients. This clonotype has a count of ten or more. This receptor's antigen is unknown. The sample holds no much larger clone one base away, and base qualities are not on file.

The sample was CD4+ T cells from blood. The receptor was derived from a woman between 35 and 50 years old with multiple sclerosis. In this chain, TRBV12-3 or TRBV12-4 is recombined with TRBJ1-1, and TRBD1 may be the D gene, going by 5 matching bases. The nucleotides are TGTGCCAGCAGTAGAGTGGGGGAACGGGCTGAAGCTTTCTTT. Translated, this is CASSRVGERAEAFF.